This TCR beta chain was recovered during a study of CD8 T cells in Susac syndrome. Germline V gene sequence: CDR1 MNHEY, CDR2 SMNVEV (reference sequence). With 3 bases clipped from V and 9 bases from J, the junction kept 11 bases outside the gene matches. This CDR3 has 16 amino acids. After extraction with the RNeasy kit, roughly 0.5 to 1 ug of the RNA was reverse transcribed using random hexamers. Each CDR3 protein gets one entry after TCRdb re-called the immunoSEQ multiplex PCR reads with MiXCR. The top ten clones hold around 0.11% of a sample with approximately 70,000 distinct CDR3 sequences, 95% to 96% of them seen once.

This clonotype was obtained from a human donor with multiple sclerosis. Sequencing used CD4+ T cells from PBMCs. The chain is built from TRBV27 and TRBJ2-2; 9 bases are a match to TRBD1. As DNA, the CDR3 is TGTGCCAGCAGTTTGGCTCCGGGACAGGGTTCCTGGGAGCTGTTTTTT. This codes for CASSLAPGQGSWELFF.